This TCR beta chain emerged from a study of T cells of healthy individuals. TCRdb re-analysed the 5' RACE reads in MiXCR, keeping a single row per CDR3 protein. This sample has 85,000 to 100,000 distinct CDR3 sequences, with roughly a sixth found just once. The CDR3 is made up of 15 amino acids. The ends lost 5 bases at V and 4 bases at J; junction bases unmatched: 7. Germline V CDR1 and CDR2: SEHNR, FQNEAQ (reference sequence). This clonotype was detected a few times. The source of this sequence is a human donor in good health. The chain combines TRBV7-9 with TRBJ2-3, with TRBD1 identical over 9 bases. In DNA form, the CDR3 reads TGTGCCAGCAGCCGGACAGGGGTCCGCGCAGATACGCAGTATTTT. Translated, it gives CASSRTGVRADTQYF. The variable domain in full, with the rest retrieved from reference TRBV7-9 and TRBJ2-3, is DTGVSQNPRHKITKRGQNVTFRCDPISEHNRLYWYRQTLGQGPEFLTYFQNEAQLEKSRLLSDRFSAERPKGSFSTLEIQRTEQGDSAMYLCASSRTGVRADTQYFGPGTRLTVL.